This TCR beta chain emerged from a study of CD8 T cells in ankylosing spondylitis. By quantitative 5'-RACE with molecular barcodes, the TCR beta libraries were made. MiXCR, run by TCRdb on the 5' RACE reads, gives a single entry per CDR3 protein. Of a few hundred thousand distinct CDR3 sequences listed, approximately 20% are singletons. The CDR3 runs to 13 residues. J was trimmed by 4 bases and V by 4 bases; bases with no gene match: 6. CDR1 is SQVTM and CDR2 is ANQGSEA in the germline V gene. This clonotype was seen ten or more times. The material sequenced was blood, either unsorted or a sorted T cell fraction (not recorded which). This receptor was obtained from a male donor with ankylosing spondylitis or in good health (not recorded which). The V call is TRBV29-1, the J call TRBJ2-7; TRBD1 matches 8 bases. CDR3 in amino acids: CSVGRGRGYEQYF. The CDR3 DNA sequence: TGCAGCGTTGGCAGGGGGCGTGGATACGAGCAGTACTTC.